This entry lists 25 T cell receptor beta chains sequenced from one sample in a study of cytomegalovirus exposure and HLA in healthy donors (dated by TCRdb to between 2016 and 2019). Libraries were constructed by the immunoSEQ multiplex PCR assay. Entries here come from immuneACCESS through TCRdb and include only in-frame sequences with V and J called. Some clones fail to appear in such tables; in the studies checked, an unresolved V gene covers under half of the shortfall, and the cause of the remainder is unknown. Within this sample are 120,000 to 150,000 clones, with 80% to 90% of them counted one time only. The ten biggest clones cover under 3% of the sample. The specimen sequenced was PBMCs. Receptors originate from a man younger than 30 in good health and CMV-seronegative.

This sequence joins TRBV15 and TRBJ1-1, with 9 bases fitting TRBD1. The CDR3 loop spans 20 amino acids. CDR1 and CDR2 (germline): LNHNV, YYDKDF (reference sequence). The V segment lost 1 base and the J segment 2 bases; nucleotides outside the gene matches: 17. The CDR3 sequence: CATSRVARIGGQGPNTEAFF. The CDR3 nucleotides are TGTGCCACCAGCAGAGTCGCACGTATCGGCGGACAGGGGCCCAACACTGAAGCTTTCTTT.

This clone was counted a single time. This chain links TRBV11-2 with TRBJ2-5, with 8 bases lining up with TRBD1. Germline V gives CDR1 SGHAT, CDR2 FQNNGV. The CDR3 is 15 amino acids. Losses at the gene ends were 1 base for V and 5 bases for J; bases not matched to a gene: 6. The CDR3: CASSLARTGWETQYF. The CDR3 DNA follows: TGTGCCAGCAGCTTAGCCCGGACAGGGTGGGAGACCCAGTACTTC.

The chain has TRBV10-3 and TRBJ2-1; 7 nucleotides agree with TRBD2. V lost 11 bases and J lost 7; bases outside the gene matches: 8. CDR3 length: 12 amino acids. The germline V gene has CDR1 ENHRY and CDR2 SYGVKD. The DNA for the CDR3 is TGTGCCTATGGGGGAGGGGAAAATGAGCAGTTCTTC. Its protein is CAYGGGENEQFF.

This clone was recorded a few times. The chain couples TRBV19 to TRBJ1-2; possibly TRBD1 for D (6 bases). The V and J ends lost 0 bases and 5 bases respectively, with 13 bases between them. CDR3 length equals 15 residues. CDR1 and CDR2 from the germline V gene are LNHDA and SQIVND (reference sequence). CDR3 DNA: TGTGCCAGTAGTATAGAGATAGGGGGAAGATATGGCTACACCTTC. Residues: CASSIEIGGRYGYTF. The whole variable domain, filled in from reference TRBV19 and TRBJ1-2, reads DGGITQSPKYLFRKEGQNVTLSCEQNLNHDAMYWYRQDPGQGLRLIYYSQIVNDFQKGDIAEGYSVSREKKESFPLTVTSAQKNPTAFYLCASSIEIGGRYGYTFGSGTRLTVV.

This clone was counted once. The rearrangement uses TRBV27 and TRBJ2-1; 7 nucleotides line up with TRBD2. The ends lost 5 bases at V and 5 bases at J; junction bases unmatched: 15. There are 17 residues in the CDR3. CDR1 is MNHEY and CDR2 is SMNVEV in the germline V gene (reference sequence). The CDR3 bases are TGTGCCAGCAGTCCCTTTTTTGCTAGCGGAACCCACAATGAGCAGTTCTTC. It yields the protein CASSPFFASGTHNEQFF.

The chain employs TRBV9 and TRBJ2-5; TRBD2 matches at 7 bases. Per the germline V gene, CDR1 is SGDLS and CDR2 is YYNGEE. Trimming removed 0 bases from V and 4 bases from J; junction bases left unmatched: 18. This CDR3 spans 19 amino acids. The CDR3: CASSVERNGRSSFPETQYF. In nucleotides, the CDR3 is TGTGCCAGCAGCGTAGAGAGAAACGGGAGGAGTTCTTTCCCAGAGACCCAGTACTTC.

This clone was counted a single time. This chain connects TRBV7-9 to TRBJ2-7, with D tentatively TRBD1 (6 bases). Per germline, CDR1 SEHNR and CDR2 FQNEAQ (reference sequence). The CDR3 has 13 residues. Trimming removed 5 bases at V and 3 bases at J, with 11 bases between. The CDR3 sequence: CASSRTEFYEQYF. The CDR3, as DNA: TGTGCCAGCAGCCGGACAGAGTTCTACGAGCAGTACTTC.

This chain joins TRBV12-5 and TRBJ2-5; 12 bases align to TRBD1. Looked up from germline, CDR1 is LGHNT and CDR2 is FRNRAP. This CDR3 spans 20 amino acids. The V gene end was trimmed by 2 bases and the J gene end by 5 bases; junction bases not matched to a gene: 18. CDR3 DNA: TGTGCTAGTGGTTTGACCATCGCTTCCGGGACAGGGGGCCCGCGGGAGACCCAGTACTTC. Translated: CASGLTIASGTGGPRETQYF.

The rearrangement uses TRBV7-9 and TRBJ2-5, with 10 bases identical to TRBD1. V lost 5 bases, J lost 5 bases, and 11 bases stayed unmatched. This CDR3 is built from 16 residues. Germline V gives CDR1 SEHNR, CDR2 FQNEAQ (reference sequence). The CDR3 region has the DNA TGTGCCAGCAGCATAGGAATTGGGACAGGGGCCGAGACCCAGTACTTC. Translation: CASSIGIGTGAETQYF.

The chain employs TRBV18 and TRBJ1-4; D ambiguous. Germline loops: CDR1 KGHSH, CDR2 LQKENI. The CDR3 runs 12 residues. V was clipped by 5 bases and J by 8 bases, with 9 bases between them. The CDR3 reads CASSTREEKLFF. DNA of the CDR3: TGTGCCAGCTCAACCCGGGAAGAAAAACTGTTTTTT.

This chain connects TRBV7-9 to TRBJ1-2; TRBD1 agrees at 9 bases. CDR3 length: 19 amino acids. Germline V lookup: CDR1 SEHNR, CDR2 FQNEAQ (reference sequence). V gave up 5 bases and J gave up 4 bases; unmatched junction bases: 20. The CDR3 DNA sequence: TGTGCCAGCAGCCCTCCAACCGAACGGGACAGGGCCGTCGGCTATGGCTACACCTTC. This gives the protein CASSPPTERDRAVGYGYTF.

The V gene is TRBV11-3, the J gene TRBJ2-7; D gene ambiguous. The CDR3 runs to 16 residues. Germline V gene lookup returns CDR1 SGHNT and CDR2 YENEEA. Trimming pared 0 bases from V and 0 bases from J, leaving 12 bases between. CDR3 sequence (DNA): TGTGCCAGCAGCTTAGATCTCGCGGAGAGCTCCTACGAGCAGTACTTC. This translates into CASSLDLAESSYEQYF.

The chain is built from TRBV7-9 and TRBJ2-3, with D unresolved. This CDR3 contains 12 residues. Germline values: CDR1 SEHNR, CDR2 FQNEAQ (reference sequence). Trimming stripped 2 bases from V and 5 bases from J, with 5 bases between. CDR3 region: CASSLYLDTQYF. As DNA, the CDR3 is TGTGCCAGCAGCTTATATTTAGATACGCAGTATTTT.

This CDR3 is CAISEFVSRQGRGEQYF. DNA of the CDR3: TGTGCCATCAGTGAGTTCGTTTCTCGACAGGGTAGGGGCGAGCAGTACTTC. The chain combines TRBV10-3 with TRBJ2-7, with 7 bases identical to TRBD1. V shed 1 base and J 6 bases; nucleotides not matched to a gene: 15. Germline-derived CDR1 and CDR2 are ENHRY and SYGVKD. The length of the CDR3 is 17 residues.

This chain joins TRBV27 and TRBJ2-7, with 10 bases identical to TRBD2. V lost 3 bases, J lost 5 bases, and 4 bases stayed unmatched. The CDR3 spans 14 residues. The germline V gene has CDR1 MNHEY and CDR2 SMNVEV (reference sequence). The CDR3 DNA reads as TGTGCCAGCAGTTTCGCTAGCGGGAGTGACGAGCAGTACTTC. The encoded protein is CASSFASGSDEQYF.

V is TRBV27 and J is TRBJ2-7, with D possibly TRBD1 on 6 matching bases. The CDR3 is made up of 13 amino acids. V lost 6 bases to trimming and J lost 3 bases, with 12 bases between them. CDR1 and CDR2 (germline): MNHEY, SMNVEV (reference sequence). This CDR3 is CASRGTQYYEQYF. The CDR3 DNA is TGTGCCAGCAGGGGGACACAATACTACGAGCAGTACTTC.

The chain employs TRBV14 and TRBJ1-2; no definite D call. CDR3 length: 16 residues. The germline V gene encodes CDR1 SGHDN and CDR2 FVKESK. The germline V and J ends were trimmed by 0 bases and 5 bases, with 16 bases remaining between them. The chain's CDR3 is CASSQESRAGQYGYTF. Here the CDR3 DNA reads TGTGCCAGCAGCCAAGAGTCGAGGGCCGGCCAATATGGCTACACCTTC.

The rearrangement uses TRBV18 and TRBJ2-1; tentative D call: TRBD2 (5 bases). Between the trimmed V and J ends, which lost 6 bases and 8 bases, there was a span of 11 bases. CDR3 length: 12 amino acids. Germline V gene lookup returns CDR1 KGHSH and CDR2 LQKENI. As DNA, the CDR3 is TGTGCCAGCTCCCAGCGGTTCGATGAGCAGTTCTTC. Translated, it gives CASSQRFDEQFF.

DNA for the CDR3: TGTGCCAGCAGCTTAGATCTCAGCGGGAGGATTGCCGGGGAGCTGTTTTTT. Translation gives CASSLDLSGRIAGELFF. V usage is TRBV7-8 and J usage is TRBJ2-2; 9 bases match TRBD2. CDR3 length equals 17 residues. Germline CDR1 and CDR2: SGHVS and FQNEAQ. The V and J ends lost 1 base and 6 bases, in that order; junction bases with no gene match: 9.

The V and J genes are TRBV4-1 and TRBJ2-3; 9 positions agree with TRBD2. This CDR3 has 16 residues. The germline CDR1 and CDR2 sequences are MGHRA and YSYEKL. The trim removed 4 bases at V and 7 bases at J, leaving 12 bases unmatched. The CDR3 here is CASSPRTLAGSNTQYF. CDR3 in DNA: TGCGCCAGCAGCCCACGGACTCTAGCGGGGTCGAATACGCAGTATTTT.

V is TRBV7-8 and J is TRBJ2-2; TRBD2 might be the D (5 bases). Trimming left V 2 bases short and J 5 bases short, with 18 bases between. The CDR3 extends over 17 amino acids. Per germline, CDR1 SGHVS and CDR2 FQNEAQ. CDR3 in DNA: TGTGCCAGCAGCTTAATTCCTCGAGGGAGATTTACCGGGGAGCTGTTTTTT. Translated: CASSLIPRGRFTGELFF.

This sequence joins TRBV19 and TRBJ1-2; D ambiguous. Germline CDR1 is LNHDA and CDR2 is SQIVND (reference sequence). Between the trimmed V and J ends, which lost 0 bases and 4 bases, there was a span of 9 bases. The CDR3 covers 14 residues. CDR3 protein: CASSIDPGIYGYTF. The CDR3 DNA reads TGTGCCAGTAGTATAGATCCGGGGATCTATGGCTACACCTTC.

This clone has only one observation. The chain uses TRBV15 and TRBJ2-1; D not certain. The CDR3 length is 15 residues. CDR1 LNHNV and CDR2 YYDKDF come from the germline V gene (reference sequence). Trimming left V 5 bases short and J 6 bases short, with 17 bases between. The CDR3 nucleotides are TGTGCCACCAGCGCCATCTCACGCTCGGGCAATGAGCAGTTCTTC. This encodes CATSAISRSGNEQFF.

The genes are TRBV27 and TRBJ1-5; weak D call: TRBD1 (6 bases). Germline V gene lookup returns CDR1 MNHEY and CDR2 SMNVEV (reference sequence). This CDR3 comprises 15 residues. Trimming took 4 bases from V and 6 from J, leaving 16 bases between them. Here the CDR3 DNA reads TGTGCCAGCAGTTCTGCGGGGGGGGCCGGTCAGCCCCAGCATTTT. Translating gives CASSSAGGAGQPQHF.

The J gene is TRBJ2-3, the V gene TRBV5-6; tentatively, D is TRBD1 (5 bases). The CDR3 runs 14 residues. Germline CDR1 SGHDT, CDR2 YYEEEE. V shed 2 bases and J shed 1 base, with 8 bases lying between them. The chain's CDR3 is CASSFGAGTDTQYF. The CDR3 DNA follows: TGTGCCAGCAGCTTTGGGGCCGGCACAGATACGCAGTATTTT.